Listed below are T cell receptor beta chains from one sample, sequenced in a study of blood T cell repertoires in COVID-19. Assay: immunoSEQ multiplex PCR; the TCRdb copy retains only in-frame clones and omits some. This sample has some 180,000 clones; 75% to 90% occur once, and the top ten carry 6.2%. Sequencing was done on a sample of PBMCs or T cells enriched from blood (not recorded which). These receptors all come from a man in his forties who had recovered from COVID-19. CDR3s include the opening cysteine and the closing phenylalanine or tryptophan. The order of the fields is V gene, D gene, J gene, clone size, CDR3 protein, CDR3 DNA. D genes are given only for firm matches. The size field is filled for only some rows; it gives once, few, many or a size class.

V gene: TRBV3-1/TRBV3-2; D gene: TRBD2; J gene: TRBJ2-1; clone size: NA; CDR3 protein: CASSQLKAGNEQFF; CDR3 DNA: TGTGCCAGCAGCCAATTGAAAGCGGGAAATGAGCAGTTCTTC
V gene: TRBV12-2; D gene: NA; J gene: TRBJ1-1; clone size: many; CDR3 protein: CASRLGNRGGIGTEAFF; CDR3 DNA: TGTGCAAGTCGCTTAGGGAATAGGGGGGGAATAGGGACTGAAGCTTTCTTT
V gene: TRBV25-1; D gene: NA; J gene: TRBJ2-3; clone size: NA; CDR3 protein: CASSDLYADTQYF; CDR3 DNA: TGTGCCAGCAGTGACCTCTACGCGGATACGCAGTATTTT
V gene: TRBV5-6; D gene: TRBD1; J gene: TRBJ2-5; clone size: NA; CDR3 protein: CASSRRTGNTPETQYF; CDR3 DNA: TGTGCCAGCAGCCGACGGACAGGGAATACCCCAGAGACCCAGTACTTC
V gene: TRBV7-2; D gene: NA; J gene: TRBJ1-3; clone size: once; CDR3 protein: CASTPFGNTIYF; CDR3 DNA: TGTGCCAGCACCCCGTTCGGAAACACCATATATTTT
V gene: TRBV27; D gene: TRBD1; J gene: TRBJ1-2; clone size: NA; CDR3 protein: CASSQDRGSYGYTF; CDR3 DNA: TGTGCCAGCAGCCAGGACAGGGGAAGCTATGGCTACACCTTC
V gene: TRBV4-1; D gene: TRBD2; J gene: TRBJ2-5; clone size: NA; CDR3 protein: CASSQERGGRGAQETQYF; CDR3 DNA: TGCGCCAGCAGCCAAGAGCGGGGTGGGCGGGGGGCCCAAGAGACCCAGTACTTC
V gene: TRBV27; D gene: TRBD1; J gene: TRBJ1-5; clone size: NA; CDR3 protein: CASSSAGQVSNQPQHF; CDR3 DNA: TGTGCCAGCAGCTCGGCCGGACAGGTTAGCAATCAGCCCCAGCATTTT
V gene: TRBV24-1; D gene: TRBD1; J gene: TRBJ2-1; clone size: NA; CDR3 protein: CATSDASGGAYNEQFF; CDR3 DNA: TGTGCCACCAGTGATGCTTCAGGGGGCGCCTACAATGAGCAGTTCTTC
V gene: TRBV5-1; D gene: NA; J gene: TRBJ2-7; clone size: NA; CDR3 protein: CASSPEQGGTYEQYF; CDR3 DNA: TGCGCCAGCAGCCCGGAACAAGGGGGTACCTACGAGCAGTACTTC
V gene: TRBV6-5; D gene: NA; J gene: TRBJ1-6; clone size: NA; CDR3 protein: CASSYPNSPLHF; CDR3 DNA: TGTGCCAGCAGTTACCCGAATTCACCCCTCCACTTT
V gene: TRBV20-1; D gene: NA; J gene: TRBJ2-7; clone size: NA; CDR3 protein: CSASDGAYEQYF; CDR3 DNA: TGCAGTGCTAGTGACGGTGCCTACGAGCAGTACTTC
V gene: TRBV5-1; D gene: NA; J gene: TRBJ2-1; clone size: NA; CDR3 protein: CASSLLYEQFF; CDR3 DNA: TGCGCCAGCAGCCTCCTGTATGAGCAGTTCTTC
V gene: TRBV19; D gene: NA; J gene: TRBJ1-5; clone size: NA; CDR3 protein: CASSNLGGAGQPQHF; CDR3 DNA: TGTGCCAGTAGTAACCTAGGGGGGGCAGGGCAGCCCCAGCATTTT
V gene: TRBV10-3; D gene: NA; J gene: TRBJ1-1; clone size: NA; CDR3 protein: CAIRVSGGDTEAFF; CDR3 DNA: TGTGCCATCAGGGTATCTGGGGGGGACACTGAAGCTTTCTTT
V gene: TRBV5-4; D gene: TRBD2; J gene: TRBJ2-5; clone size: NA; CDR3 protein: CASSSGLAGQETQYF; CDR3 DNA: TGTGCCAGCAGCTCGGGACTAGCGGGGCAAGAGACCCAGTACTTC
V gene: TRBV11-2; D gene: NA; J gene: TRBJ2-7; clone size: few; CDR3 protein: CASSSGYYEQYF; CDR3 DNA: TGTGCCAGCAGCTCGGGTTACTACGAGCAGTACTTC
V gene: TRBV19; D gene: NA; J gene: TRBJ2-6; clone size: once; CDR3 protein: CASSIRGRQTGANVLTF; CDR3 DNA: TGTGCCAGTAGTATTAGAGGGCGACAAACTGGGGCCAACGTCCTGACTTTC
V gene: TRBV11-1; D gene: TRBD2; J gene: TRBJ2-3; clone size: NA; CDR3 protein: CASSSLLAGGGDTQYF; CDR3 DNA: TGTGCCAGCAGCTCTCTACTAGCGGGAGGAGGCGATACGCAGTATTTT
V gene: TRBV9; D gene: NA; J gene: TRBJ2-1; clone size: NA; CDR3 protein: CASSVDSYSSYNEQFF; CDR3 DNA: TGTGCCAGCAGCGTAGACAGTTATAGCTCCTACAATGAGCAGTTCTTC
V gene: TRBV20-1; D gene: NA; J gene: TRBJ1-6; clone size: NA; CDR3 protein: CSAREGSPLHF; CDR3 DNA: TGCAGTGCCAGGGAAGGCTCACCCCTCCACTTT
V gene: TRBV9; D gene: TRBD1; J gene: TRBJ2-1; clone size: NA; CDR3 protein: CASSVVGGQGTNEQFF; CDR3 DNA: TGTGCCAGCAGCGTAGTAGGTGGACAGGGTACAAATGAGCAGTTCTTC
V gene: TRBV2; D gene: NA; J gene: TRBJ2-5; clone size: NA; CDR3 protein: CASKSTGQRETQYF; CDR3 DNA: TGTGCCAGCAAATCAACAGGTCAGAGGGAGACCCAGTACTTC
V gene: TRBV27; D gene: NA; J gene: TRBJ2-2; clone size: NA; CDR3 protein: CASSPLSAQGTGELFF; CDR3 DNA: TGTGCCAGCAGTCCGCTAAGTGCGCAGGGCACCGGGGAGCTGTTTTTT
V gene: TRBV29-1; D gene: NA; J gene: TRBJ2-7; clone size: NA; CDR3 protein: CSVGQRISYEQYF; CDR3 DNA: TGCAGCGTTGGGCAGCGGATCTCCTACGAGCAGTACTTC
V gene: TRBV30; D gene: TRBD2; J gene: TRBJ2-4; clone size: NA; CDR3 protein: CAWSAFQLAGGPLAKNIQYF; CDR3 DNA: TGTGCCTGGAGTGCCTTCCAACTAGCGGGGGGGCCTTTAGCCAAAAACATTCAGTACTTC
V gene: TRBV5-6; D gene: TRBD1; J gene: TRBJ1-2; clone size: NA; CDR3 protein: CASSFPGTALVYGYTF; CDR3 DNA: TGTGCCAGCAGCTTTCCCGGGACAGCTTTGGTCTATGGCTACACCTTC
V gene: TRBV2; D gene: TRBD2; J gene: TRBJ2-5; clone size: NA; CDR3 protein: CASSESLAGHQETQYF; CDR3 DNA: TGTGCCAGCAGTGAGTCCCTAGCGGGCCACCAAGAGACCCAGTACTTC